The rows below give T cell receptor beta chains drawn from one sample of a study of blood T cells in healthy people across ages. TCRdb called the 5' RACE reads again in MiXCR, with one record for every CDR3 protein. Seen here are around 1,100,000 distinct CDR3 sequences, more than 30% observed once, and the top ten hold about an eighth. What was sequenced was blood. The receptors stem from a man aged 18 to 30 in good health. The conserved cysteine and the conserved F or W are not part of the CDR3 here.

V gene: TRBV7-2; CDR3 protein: ASSPLGQTYGYT
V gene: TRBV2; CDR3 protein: ASRRDSGGNEQF
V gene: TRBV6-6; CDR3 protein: ASSYRGPNSPLH
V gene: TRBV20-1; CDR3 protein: SASPSTSGGALY
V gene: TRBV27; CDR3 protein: ASSFGQGGYGYT
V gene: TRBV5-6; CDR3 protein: ASRDDAGFTEAF
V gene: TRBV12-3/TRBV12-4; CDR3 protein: ASTTSSYNEQF
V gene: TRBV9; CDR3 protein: AGSVGREWDEKLF
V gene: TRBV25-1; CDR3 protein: ASSERNEQF
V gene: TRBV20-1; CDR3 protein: SARDRVLDEQY
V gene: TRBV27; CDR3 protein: ASSRGQPYSNQPQH
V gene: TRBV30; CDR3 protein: AWSVALTYEQY
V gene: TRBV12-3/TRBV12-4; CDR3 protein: ASSLGGPGAEAF
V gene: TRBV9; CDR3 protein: ASNLAAGGLYNEQF
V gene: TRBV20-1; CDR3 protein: SAKPGQGTNQPQH
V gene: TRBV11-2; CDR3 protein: ASSHKRSSSTDTQY
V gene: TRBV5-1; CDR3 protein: ASRGSATNTGELF
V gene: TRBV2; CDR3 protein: ASSDDTANYGYT
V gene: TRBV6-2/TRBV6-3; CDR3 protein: ASSYVTGDSYEQY
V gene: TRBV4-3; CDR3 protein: ASSQEGGRGYNSPLH
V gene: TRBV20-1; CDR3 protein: SARSGLRTLNQPQH
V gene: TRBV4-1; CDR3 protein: ASSQGVFYRDRGTQAF
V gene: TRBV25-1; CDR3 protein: ASSEFRTDRTEAF
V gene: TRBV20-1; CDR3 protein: SARGVPGVQETQY
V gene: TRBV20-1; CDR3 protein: SITGTGAYEQY
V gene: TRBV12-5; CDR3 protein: ASGLLTGTVGAYGYT
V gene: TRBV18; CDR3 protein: ASSSTVSYGYT
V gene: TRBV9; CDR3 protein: ASSSSRDGANYGYT
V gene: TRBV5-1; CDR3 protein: ASSLWSVGDTQY
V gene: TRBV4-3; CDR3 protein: ASSDLRQLAGTGANVLT
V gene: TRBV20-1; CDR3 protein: SARDTREMRYEQY
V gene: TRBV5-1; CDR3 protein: ASSLLGPDYEQY
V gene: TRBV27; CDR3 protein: ASRQGTGSYNEQF
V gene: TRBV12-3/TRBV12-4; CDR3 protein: ASSFRGGITDTQY
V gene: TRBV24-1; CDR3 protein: ATADVNTEAF
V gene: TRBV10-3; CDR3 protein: AISGTGEETQY
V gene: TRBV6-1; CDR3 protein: ASSSRARRGTQY
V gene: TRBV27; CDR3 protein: ASSPIGAGETQY
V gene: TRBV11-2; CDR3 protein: ASSLSSDTLTYGYT
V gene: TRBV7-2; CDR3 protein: ASSVAPGPHNDQF
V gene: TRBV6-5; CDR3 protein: ASSYLKGSEGPGLNTEAF
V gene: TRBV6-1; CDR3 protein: ASTLTDENTEAF
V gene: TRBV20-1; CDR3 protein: SARKPGLTEAF
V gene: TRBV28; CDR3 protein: ASTIDRGNTGELF
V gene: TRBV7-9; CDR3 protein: ASSLVRIDYNEQF
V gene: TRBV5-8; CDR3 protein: ASSLRVGGRDPGYT
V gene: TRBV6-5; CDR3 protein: ASNPVANEQF
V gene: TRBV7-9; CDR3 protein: ASSLAQGGHSPLH
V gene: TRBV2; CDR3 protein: ASSEAQGKYGYT
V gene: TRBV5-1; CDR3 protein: ASSLANPNTGELF
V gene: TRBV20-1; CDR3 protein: RVHGQGARNTEAF
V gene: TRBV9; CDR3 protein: ASATAGDTQY
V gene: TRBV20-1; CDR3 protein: SARDPGTGVSPLH
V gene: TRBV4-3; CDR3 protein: ASSQDRGPRTTDTQY
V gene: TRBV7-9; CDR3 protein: ASSLGGVLANVLT
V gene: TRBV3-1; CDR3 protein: ASSQASGGLNKQF